This T cell receptor (beta chain) was identified in a study of cytomegalovirus exposure and HLA in healthy donors. Concerning this clone itself: Its target is unknown.

Trimming pared 1 base from V and 1 base from J, leaving 13 bases between. The germline gives CDR1 GTSNPN, CDR2 SVGIG (reference sequence). CDR3 length: 15 residues. Repertoires were generated with immunoSEQ multiplex PCR, while TCRdb's copy carries only in-frame clones and drops some. The repertoire consists of around 160,000 clones, with about 90% occurring once and the leading ten covering approximately 3%. General observations from the study: CMV antigen specificity of three CMV-associated chains was confirmed in vitro. First-cohort TCR clusters were later found to tend to co-occur in the 130 or so validation repertoires.

The source material was PBMCs. The sequence came from a woman aged 18-29 years in good health and CMV-seropositive. The rearrangement uses TRBV30 and TRBJ1-1; weak D call: TRBD1 (5 bases). CDR3 sequence (DNA): TGTGCCTGGAGTGGAGGCAGACAGACGAACACTGAAGCTTTCTTT. This codes for CAWSGGRQTNTEAFF.